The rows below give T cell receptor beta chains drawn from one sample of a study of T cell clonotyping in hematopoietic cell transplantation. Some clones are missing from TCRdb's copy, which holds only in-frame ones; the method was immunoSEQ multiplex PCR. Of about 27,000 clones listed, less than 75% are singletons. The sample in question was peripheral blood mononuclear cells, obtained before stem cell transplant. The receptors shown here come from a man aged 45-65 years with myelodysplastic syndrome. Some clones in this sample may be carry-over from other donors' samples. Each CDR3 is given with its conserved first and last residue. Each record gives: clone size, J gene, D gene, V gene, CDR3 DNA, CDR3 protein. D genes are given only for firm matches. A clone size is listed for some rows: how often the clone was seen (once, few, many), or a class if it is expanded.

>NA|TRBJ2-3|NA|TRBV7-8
TGTGCCAGCAGCTTAGCGGGAGGTATAACAGATACGCAGTATTTT
CASSLAGGITDTQYF
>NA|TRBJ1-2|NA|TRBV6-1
TGTGCCAGCAGTGAAGCTCTACAGCCGGATTTTAACTATGGCTACACCTTC
CASSEALQPDFNYGYTF
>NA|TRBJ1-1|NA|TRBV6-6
TGTGCCAGCAGTTACTCTGGGCGTGAAGCTTTCTTT
CASSYSGREAFF
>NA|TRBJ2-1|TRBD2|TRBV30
TGTGCCTGGAGCATGCAGCGGGACTACAATGAGCAGTTCTTC
CAWSMQRDYNEQFF
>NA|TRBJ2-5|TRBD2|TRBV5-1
TGCGCCAGCAGTCGGGGGACTAGCGGGAGCCAAGAGACCCAGTACTTC
CASSRGTSGSQETQYF
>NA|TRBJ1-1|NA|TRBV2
TGTGCCAGCAGTCACCCGGGACGGGTGAACACTGAAGCTTTCTTT
CASSHPGRVNTEAFF
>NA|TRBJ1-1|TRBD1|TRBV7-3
TGTGCCAGCAGCTTAGGGACAGGGGGCTTGGACACTGAAGCTTTCTTT
CASSLGTGGLDTEAFF
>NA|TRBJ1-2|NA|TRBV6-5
TGTGCCAGCAGTTTCGACGGACTCTATGGCTACACCTTC
CASSFDGLYGYTF
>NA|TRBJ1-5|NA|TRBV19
TGTGCCAGTAGTATGGCTATTAATCAGCCCCAGCATTTT
CASSMAINQPQHF
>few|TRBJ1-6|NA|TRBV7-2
TGTGCCAGCAGCCCCCGTGCGGGAAGGAGTTCACCCCTCCACTTT
CASSPRAGRSSPLHF